This T cell receptor beta chain emerged from a study of blood T cells in healthy people across ages. This clonotype was observed a single time. Primed by a sample-barcoded 5' primer and a J-beta primer mix, a second PCR proceeded for 7 to 11 cycles. TCRdb re-called the 5' RACE reads through MiXCR, storing one row per CDR3 protein. The data contain 650,000 to 1,000,000 distinct CDR3 sequences, about 36% of them seen just once; the ten biggest clones take up 10% to 15%. Germline CDR1 and CDR2: SNHLY and FYNNEI. The CDR3 contains 12 residues. Trimming removed 6 bases at V and 0 bases at J, with 5 bases between.

Source material: blood. This sequence was found in a man aged 18 to 29 in good health. The chain carries TRBV2 and TRBJ1-2; D is ambiguous. Here the CDR3 DNA reads TGTGCCAGCAGCATATCTAACTATGGCTACACCTTC. It yields the protein CASSISNYGYTF.